This T cell receptor (beta chain) was identified during a study of regulatory T cells in long-lasting Graves disease. General study points: The work looked only at peripheral blood and did not look at thyroid tissue. Favored gene segments in persistent disease were TRBV28, TRBJ1-2 and TRBJ2-5.

The time point: persistent/refractory GD, antithyroid drugs over 5 years with positive TRAb. After RNA was extracted from PBMCs, the TCR library was made from it. Diagnosing Graves' disease relied on the American Thyroid Association guidelines. Germline assignment: CDR1 SNHLY and CDR2 FYNNEI. V lost 4 bases to trimming and J lost 0 bases, with 11 bases between them. This CDR3 region has 15 residues. CDR3-region Arm-PCR and iRepertoire HTBI primers produced the TCR beta libraries. The authors' processing: The study identified roughly 59 TRBV and 14 to 15 TRBJ segments across samples. TCRdb re-called the multiplex PCR reads through MiXCR, storing one row per CDR3 protein. TCRdb assigned the V and J calls; the authors' analysis was not used. The sample gives hundreds of thousands of distinct CDR3 sequences, around 32% of which show up once; about 42% is in the top ten. Of note for this clonotype: As yet, its antigen is unknown.

The genes are TRBV2 and TRBJ2-3, with D possibly TRBD1 on 6 matching bases. The sample consisted of peripheral blood mononuclear cells (PBMCs), taken when the disease was refractory, from a patient treated with antithyroid drugs. The clonotype originates from a female donor with Graves disease. The CDR3 bases are TGTGCCAGCAGTGGGACAGCGTTTAGCACAGATACGCAGTATTTT. Its translation: CASSGTAFSTDTQYF.